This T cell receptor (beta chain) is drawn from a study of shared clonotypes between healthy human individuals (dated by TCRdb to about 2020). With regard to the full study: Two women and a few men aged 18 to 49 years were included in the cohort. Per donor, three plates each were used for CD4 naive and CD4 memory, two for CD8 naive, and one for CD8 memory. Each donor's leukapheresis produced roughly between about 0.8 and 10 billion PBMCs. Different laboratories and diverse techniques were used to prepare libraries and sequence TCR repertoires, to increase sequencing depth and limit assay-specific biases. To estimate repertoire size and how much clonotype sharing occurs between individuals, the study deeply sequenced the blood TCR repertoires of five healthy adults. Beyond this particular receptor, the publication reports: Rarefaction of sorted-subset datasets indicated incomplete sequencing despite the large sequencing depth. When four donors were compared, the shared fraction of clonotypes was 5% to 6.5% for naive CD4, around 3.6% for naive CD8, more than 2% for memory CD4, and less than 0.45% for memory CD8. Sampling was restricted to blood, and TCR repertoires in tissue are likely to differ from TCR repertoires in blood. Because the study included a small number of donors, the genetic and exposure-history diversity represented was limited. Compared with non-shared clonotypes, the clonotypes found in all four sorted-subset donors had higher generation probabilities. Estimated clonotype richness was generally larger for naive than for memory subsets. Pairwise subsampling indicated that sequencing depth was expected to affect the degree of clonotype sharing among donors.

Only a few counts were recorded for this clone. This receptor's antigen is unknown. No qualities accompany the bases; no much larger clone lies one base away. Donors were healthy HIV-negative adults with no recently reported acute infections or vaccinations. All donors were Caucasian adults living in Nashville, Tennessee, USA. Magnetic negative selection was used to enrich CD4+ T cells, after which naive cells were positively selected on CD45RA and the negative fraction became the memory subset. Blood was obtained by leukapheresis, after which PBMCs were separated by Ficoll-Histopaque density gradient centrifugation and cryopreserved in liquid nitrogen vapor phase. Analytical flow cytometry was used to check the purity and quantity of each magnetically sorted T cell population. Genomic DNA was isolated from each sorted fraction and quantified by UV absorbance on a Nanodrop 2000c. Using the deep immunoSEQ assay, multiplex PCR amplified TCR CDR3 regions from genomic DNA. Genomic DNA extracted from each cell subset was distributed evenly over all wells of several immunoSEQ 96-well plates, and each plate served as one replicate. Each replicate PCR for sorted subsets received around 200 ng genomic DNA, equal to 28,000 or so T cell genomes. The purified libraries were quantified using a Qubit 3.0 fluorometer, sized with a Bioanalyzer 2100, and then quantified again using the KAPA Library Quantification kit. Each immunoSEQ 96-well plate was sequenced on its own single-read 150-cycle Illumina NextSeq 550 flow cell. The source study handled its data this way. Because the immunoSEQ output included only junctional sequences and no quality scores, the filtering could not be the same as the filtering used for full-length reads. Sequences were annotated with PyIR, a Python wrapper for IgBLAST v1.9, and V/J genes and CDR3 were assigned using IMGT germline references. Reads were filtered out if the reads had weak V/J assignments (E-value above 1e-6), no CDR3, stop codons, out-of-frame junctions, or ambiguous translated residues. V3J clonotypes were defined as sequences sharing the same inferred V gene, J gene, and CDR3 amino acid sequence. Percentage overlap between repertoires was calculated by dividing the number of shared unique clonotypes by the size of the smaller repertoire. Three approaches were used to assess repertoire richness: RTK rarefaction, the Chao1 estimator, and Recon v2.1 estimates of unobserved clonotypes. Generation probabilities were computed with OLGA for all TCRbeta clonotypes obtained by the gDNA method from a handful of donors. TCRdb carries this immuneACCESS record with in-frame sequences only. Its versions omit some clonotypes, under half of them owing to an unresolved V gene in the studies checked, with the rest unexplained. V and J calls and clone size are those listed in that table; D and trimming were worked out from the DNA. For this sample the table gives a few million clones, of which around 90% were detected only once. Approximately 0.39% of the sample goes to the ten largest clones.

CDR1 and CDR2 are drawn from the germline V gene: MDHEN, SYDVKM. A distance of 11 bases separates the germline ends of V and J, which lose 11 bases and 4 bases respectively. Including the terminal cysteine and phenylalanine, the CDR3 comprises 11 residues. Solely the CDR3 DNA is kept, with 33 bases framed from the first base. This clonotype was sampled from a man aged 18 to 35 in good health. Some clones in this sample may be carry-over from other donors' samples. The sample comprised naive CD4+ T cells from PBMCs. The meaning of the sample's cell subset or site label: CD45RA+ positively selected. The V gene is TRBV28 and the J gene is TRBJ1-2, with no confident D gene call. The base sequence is TGTGCCTCCCGGATCAGCTATGGCTACACCTTC. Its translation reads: CASRISYGYTF.